Listed here are 6 T cell receptor beta chains from one sample, sequenced in a study of cytomegalovirus exposure and HLA in healthy donors. The PCR employed 60 Vbeta primers together with 13 Jbeta primers. Clones were sequenced by immunoSEQ multiplex PCR, and TCRdb holds only the in-frame ones, with some missing. The data contain approximately 150,000 clones, roughly three quarters of them seen just once; the ten biggest clones take up under 15%. The specimen sequenced was PBMCs. The receptors shown here come from a woman between 45 and 60 years old in good health and CMV-seropositive.

The chain employs TRBV6-1 and TRBJ2-5; TRBD2 matches at 8 bases. The CDR3 runs 14 residues. Germline CDR1 reads MNHNS; CDR2 reads SASEGT. Trimming cost V 7 bases and J 0 bases; bases outside gene matches: 4. The CDR3 DNA follows: TGTGCCAGCATTAGCGGGGTGTACCAAGAGACCCAGTACTTC. This codes for CASISGVYQETQYF.

This chain links TRBV4-1 with TRBJ1-4; D remains unclear. Germline V gives CDR1 MGHRA, CDR2 YSYEKL. V was pared by 6 bases and J by 4 bases, with 12 bases between. The CDR3 runs to 14 residues. CDR3 in amino acids: CASRNVWHNEKLFF. The CDR3 coding sequence is TGCGCCAGCAGAAACGTTTGGCATAATGAAAAACTGTTTTTT.

The V and J genes are TRBV9 and TRBJ2-1, with unresolved D. The CDR3 totals 11 residues. V was clipped by 3 bases and J by 8 bases, with 6 bases between them. Germline V gene sequence: CDR1 SGDLS, CDR2 YYNGEE. The CDR3 DNA follows: TGTGCCAGCAGCGAATCGGATGAGCAGTTCTTC. Its translation is CASSESDEQFF.

The V gene is TRBV7-2, the J gene TRBJ2-3; TRBD2 is a possible D gene (6 bases). The CDR3 is 15 residues long. CDR1 and CDR2 from the germline V gene are SGHTA and FQGNSA. With 5 bases removed from V and 1 base from J, the gap between germline ends came to 13 bases. The CDR3 DNA reads as TGTGCCAGCAGCAAGGACGGGAGAGGCACAGATACGCAGTATTTT. Amino acid sequence: CASSKDGRGTDTQYF.

CDR3: CASSLRGGLSYEQYF. The CDR3 DNA follows: TGTGCCAGCAGTTTGAGGGGGGGGCTCTCCTACGAGCAGTACTTC. J is TRBJ2-7 and V is TRBV27, with D maybe TRBD2 (7 bases). The CDR3 covers 15 residues. V was pared by 3 bases and J by 0 bases, with 12 bases between. Germline V gives CDR1 MNHEY, CDR2 SMNVEV (reference sequence).

The chain carries TRBV29-1 and TRBJ2-4; TRBD2 matches at 8 bases. In germline, CDR1 is SQVTM, CDR2 ANQGSEA. The junction had 11 bases not matched to a gene; V was cut back by 6 bases and J by 7 bases. The CDR3 length is 14 residues. This CDR3 reads CSVRDTSGGNIQYF. DNA of the CDR3: TGCAGCGTACGGGACACCTCGGGAGGGAACATTCAGTACTTC.